These T cell receptor beta chains were read from a single sample in a study of blood T cell repertoires in COVID-19. Generated by immunoSEQ multiplex PCR, the TCRdb table keeps only in-frame clones and is missing some. In the table there are some 400,000 clones, around 92% of which are singletons. The specimen sequenced was PBMCs or T cells enriched from blood (not recorded which). The receptors derive from a woman aged 25 to 39 who had recovered from COVID-19. Each CDR3 is given with its conserved first and last residue. The order of the fields is J gene, D gene, V gene, clone size, CDR3 length, CDR3 protein, CDR3 DNA. The D gene is left open where the match is weak. Clone size is not always given. Where it is, it says once, few, many or a class for expanded clones.

>TRBJ1-4|TRBD1|TRBV25-1|.|15
CASSEPGQGNEKLFF
TGTGCCAGCAGTGAACCGGGACAGGGGAATGAAAAACTGTTTTTT
>TRBJ1-3|.|TRBV18|.|15
CASSPPGSSGNTIYF
TGTGCCAGCTCACCACCGGGGAGCTCTGGAAACACCATATATTTT
>TRBJ2-1|TRBD2|TRBV27|.|15
CASSLSTSGSLEQFF
TGTGCCAGCAGTTTATCTACTAGCGGGAGCCTTGAGCAGTTCTTC
>TRBJ1-1|.|TRBV29-1|.|14
CSVLRQNMNTEAFF
TGCAGCGTTCTACGACAGAACATGAACACTGAAGCTTTCTTT
>TRBJ2-7|TRBD2|TRBV28|once|15
CASSFRLALSYEQYF
TGTGCCAGCAGTTTTCGACTAGCTCTATCCTACGAGCAGTACTTC
>TRBJ2-1|.|TRBV3-1/TRBV3-2|.|14
CASSQDRTYYEQFF
TGTGCCAGCAGCCAAGATCGGACTTACTATGAGCAGTTCTTC
>TRBJ1-4|.|TRBV5-1|once|15
CASREEGSTNEKLFF
TGCGCCAGCAGGGAGGAGGGCTCGACTAATGAAAAACTGTTTTTT
>TRBJ1-1|TRBD1|TRBV30|.|19
CAWRRGTGTTIMINTEAFF
TGTGCCTGGAGGCGCGGGACAGGGACTACCATAATGATAAACACTGAAGCTTTCTTT
>TRBJ1-2|TRBD1|TRBV6-4|.|14
CASSPETGGYGYTF
TGTGCCAGCAGCCCTGAGACAGGGGGCTATGGCTACACCTTC
>TRBJ2-7|.|TRBV6-1|.|16
CASSDQGPHPLYEQYF
TGTGCCAGCAGTGATCAGGGGCCCCATCCACTATACGAGCAGTACTTC
>TRBJ2-7|.|TRBV7-2|.|15
CASSPSLRGTYEQYF
TGTGCCAGCAGCCCGTCATTGAGGGGGACCTACGAGCAGTACTTC
>TRBJ1-2|TRBD1|TRBV6-2/TRBV6-3|.|14
CASSYLDRNYGYTF
TGTGCCAGCAGTTACCTGGACAGGAACTATGGCTACACCTTC
>TRBJ1-3|.|TRBV5-4|.|14
CASSLASGGGTIYF
TGTGCCAGCAGCTTGGCATCCGGCGGCGGCACCATATATTTT
>TRBJ2-1|.|TRBV5-1|.|19
CASSPGGISGTLIPNEQFF
TGCGCCAGCAGCCCCGGAGGGATCAGCGGTACTCTTATTCCCAATGAGCAGTTCTTC
>TRBJ1-6|.|TRBV11-2|.|15
CASSFRFTGNSPLHF
TGTGCCAGCAGCTTTAGGTTTACGGGGAATTCACCCCTCCACTTT
>TRBJ1-1|.|TRBV7-3|.|14
CASSLNSMNTEAFF
TGTGCCAGCAGCTTAAATTCCATGAACACTGAAGCTTTCTTT
>TRBJ1-6|.|TRBV7-9|.|14
CASSLDSRSSPLHF
TGTGCCAGCAGCCTAGACAGTAGATCTTCACCCCTCCACTTT
>TRBJ1-1|.|TRBV5-8|.|11
CASIRTRLAFF
TGTGCCAGCATTAGGACAAGGCTAGCTTTCTTT
>TRBJ2-2|.|TRBV5-1|.|13
CASKDTDTGELFF
TGCGCCAGCAAGGATACAGACACCGGGGAGCTGTTTTTT
>TRBJ1-1|.|TRBV4-3|.|14
CASSPRTENTEAFF
TGCGCCAGCAGCCCCAGGACAGAGAACACTGAAGCTTTCTTT
>TRBJ2-1|TRBD2|TRBV30|.|18
CAWSVILAGGSSYNEQFF
TGTGCCTGGAGTGTTATACTAGCGGGGGGGAGCTCCTACAATGAGCAGTTCTTC
>TRBJ2-1|.|TRBV7-3|.|13
CASSLPGINEQFF
TGTGCCAGCAGCTTACCGGGAATCAATGAGCAGTTCTTC
>TRBJ2-5|TRBD2|TRBV7-3|.|15
CASSPSGGAQETQYF
TGTGCCAGCAGCCCGAGCGGGGGGGCACAAGAGACCCAGTACTTC
>TRBJ2-2|.|TRBV5-1|.|15
CASSLPPSNTGELFF
TGCGCCAGCAGCTTGCCCCCCTCGAACACCGGGGAGCTGTTTTTT
>TRBJ2-7|TRBD2|TRBV4-3|.|15
CASSRANAGDYEQYF
TGCGCCAGCAGCCGTGCAAATGCGGGGGACTACGAGCAGTACTTC
>TRBJ2-7|TRBD1|TRBV25-1|.|14
CASSEGTGAYEQYF
TGTGCCAGCAGTGAAGGGACAGGGGCCTACGAGCAGTACTTC
>TRBJ2-3|.|TRBV7-8|.|17
CASSFDRPPIQRDTQYF
TGTGCCAGCAGCTTTGACAGGCCCCCTATACAAAGAGATACGCAGTATTTT
>TRBJ2-7|TRBD2|TRBV7-2|.|15
CASSSSGTIFYEQYF
TGTGCCAGCAGCTCCTCCGGGACTATCTTCTACGAGCAGTACTTC
>TRBJ2-7|TRBD1|TRBV19|once|16
CASSTWTGLEVYEQYF
TGTGCCAGTAGTACGTGGACAGGGTTGGAGGTCTACGAGCAGTACTTC
>TRBJ2-2|.|TRBV7-9|.|13
CASSLPGDGELFF
TGTGCCAGCAGCTTACCGGGGGACGGGGAGCTGTTTTTT
>TRBJ2-7|TRBD1|TRBV7-9|.|16
CASSLGTGTGAYEQYF
TGTGCCAGCAGCTTAGGGACAGGGACAGGTGCCTACGAGCAGTACTTC
>TRBJ2-2|TRBD2|TRBV6-2/TRBV6-3|.|15
CASSSLPGGTGELFF
TGTGCCAGCAGTTCCCTCCCGGGAGGCACCGGGGAGCTGTTTTTT
>TRBJ1-1|.|TRBV10-3|.|14
CAISTPTNRAEAFF
TGTGCCATCAGTACCCCAACGAACAGGGCAGAAGCTTTCTTT
>TRBJ1-3|TRBD1|TRBV7-9|.|17
CASSPGQTPHSGNTIYF
TGTGCCAGCAGCCCGGGACAGACACCCCACTCTGGAAACACCATATATTTT
>TRBJ1-4|.|TRBV5-1|.|15
CASSLGPGGDEKLFF
TGCGCCAGCAGCTTGGGGCCGGGAGGGGACGAAAAACTGTTTTTT
>TRBJ1-5|TRBD1|TRBV7-8|.|16
CASSLGDRDGNQPQHF
TGTGCCAGCAGCTTAGGCGACAGGGACGGCAATCAGCCCCAGCATTTT
>TRBJ2-4|TRBD1|TRBV2|.|14
CASHRGLAKNIQYF
TGTGCCAGTCACAGGGGCCTAGCCAAAAACATTCAGTACTTC
>TRBJ2-7|TRBD2|TRBV30|.|12
CAWRGLAYGVDF
TGTGCCTGGAGGGGACTAGCGTACGGAGTGGACTTC
>TRBJ2-2|TRBD1|TRBV10-3|once|15
CAIRTGTGSTGELFF
TGTGCCATCAGGACCGGGACAGGGAGCACCGGGGAGCTGTTTTTT
>TRBJ1-3|TRBD1|TRBV12-5|.|14
CASGIGQAGNTIYF
TGTGCTAGTGGTATTGGACAGGCTGGAAACACCATATATTTT